This TCR beta chain comes out of a study of blood T cell repertoires in COVID-19. CDR1 SGHNT and CDR2 YYREEE come from the germline V gene (reference sequence). The V and J ends lost 4 bases and 2 bases respectively, with 13 bases between them. The CDR3 spans 15 residues. The table came from immunoSEQ multiplex PCR; TCRdb's copy has only in-frame clones and leaves some out. The repertoire includes under 200,000 clones, approximately 80% of them detected once, and about 5% sits in the top ten. This sequence was found in a woman aged 55-69 years with acute COVID-19. The sample consisted of PBMCs or T cells enriched from blood (not recorded which). This sequence joins TRBV5-4 and TRBJ2-1, with TRBD1 as a possible D gene (5 bases). The CDR3 DNA follows: TGTGCCAGCAGCAATTATGGGGCTACCTACAATGAGCAGTTCTTC. This translates into CASSNYGATYNEQFF.